The clone carrying this T cell receptor (beta chain) came up a few times. The antigen is not known. A universal primer site was incorporated via template switching, and the cDNA contained unique molecular identifiers. TCRdb re-called the 5' RACE reads through MiXCR, storing one row per CDR3 protein. The repertoire holds some 330,000 distinct CDR3 sequences, with 8.5% to 10% as singletons. The sample comes from a study of identical twins. Study-level findings and limits: Memory repertoires lacked the insertion deficit that abundant cord blood beta clonotypes showed.

This receptor was obtained from a woman aged 45-60 years in good health. Material: naive T cells sorted from blood.

The CDR3 sequence: CASSTDSHTQYF. The DNA for the CDR3 is TGTGCCAGCAGTACGGACAGTCATACGCAGTATTTT. The J gene is TRBJ2-3, the V gene TRBV2; possibly TRBD1 for D (6 bases). Germline V lookup: CDR1 SNHLY, CDR2 FYNNEI. Trimming took off 5 bases at V and 7 bases at J, with 10 bases between the two ends. CDR3 size: 12 residues.